The entry below describes one T cell receptor (beta chain). Its antigen is not known. V was trimmed by 6 bases and J by 0 bases, leaving 24 bases between them. The CDR3 contains 18 residues. Germline assignment: CDR1 MNHEY and CDR2 SMNVEV (reference sequence). The sample belongs to a study of T cell responses to AZD1222 COVID-19 vaccine. The table came from immunoSEQ multiplex PCR; TCRdb's copy has only in-frame clones and leaves some out. The sample records tens of thousands of clones, around nine tenths being singletons. General observations from the study: Scientists sampled the repertoires only once the peak T cell response had passed. Unmutated variant regions are reportedly the target of nearly half of TCRs that are spike-specific. Along spike, vaccine-associated CD4 TCRs were found throughout, with dominance at 160-218 and 743-854. Females outnumbered males among donors, who were mostly white British; clonal diversity was possibly underestimated.

This receptor was taken from an adult in good health. The gene calls are TRBV27 and TRBJ2-7; weak D call: TRBD1 (6 bases). The sample in question was peripheral blood, obtained on day 0 of AZD1222 vaccination. CDR3: CASRPQGTHTGSSYEQYF. CDR3 nucleotide sequence: TGTGCCAGCAGGCCACAGGGAACCCATACGGGTAGCTCCTACGAGCAGTACTTC.